Shown below are 16 T cell receptor beta chains from a single sample sequenced in a study of beta chain features in type 1 diabetes. Their cognate antigens are unknown. Broader study findings: Type 1 diabetes patients had moderately but significantly shorter TCRB CDR3s in all four CD4+ subsets.

The investigators reverse transcribed all of the isolated RNA, so they sequenced expressed TCRB transcripts. Libraries were prepared by immunoSEQ multiplex PCR; TCRdb keeps only in-frame clonotypes and omits some of them. The sample holds about 370,000 clones; around 10% are singletons and the top ten take about 0.63%. Sequenced input: central memory CD4+ T cells from blood. These receptors all stem from a man younger than 45 with type 1 diabetes.

This clone came up a few times. The chain combines TRBV11-3 with TRBJ2-7, with D hard to call. V lost 1 base to trimming and J lost 3 bases, with 7 bases between them. Germline loops: CDR1 SGHNT, CDR2 YENEEA. There are 13 residues in the CDR3. The DNA of the CDR3 is TGTGCCAGCAGCTTAGGGCAGTACTACGAGCAGTACTTC. As protein: CASSLGQYYEQYF.

In this sample, this clone turned up a few times. The V call is TRBV10-2, the J call TRBJ2-5; 14 nucleotides match TRBD2. Germline CDR1 and CDR2: WSHSY and SAAADI. V dropped 7 bases and J dropped 10; count of bases not matched to a gene: 8. The CDR3 is made up of 14 amino acids. The CDR3 nucleotides read TGCGCCAGCATGCCGGGACTAGCGGGAGAGGACCAGTACTTC. This encodes CASMPGLAGEDQYF.

The table lists this clone with a few counts. This sequence joins TRBV30 and TRBJ1-2; perhaps TRBD1 as D (6 bases). CDR3 size: 13 residues. Germline CDR1 and CDR2: GTSNPN and SVGIG (reference sequence). The V end was cut by 0 bases, the J end by 6 bases, with 11 bases between. The CDR3 is CAWSVRGADGYTF. In DNA form, the CDR3 reads TGTGCCTGGAGTGTAAGGGGGGCTGATGGCTACACCTTC.

V usage is TRBV6-6 and J usage is TRBJ2-2; 9 positions match TRBD1. The CDR3 sequence is 16 residues long. The V and J ends lost 7 bases and 2 bases, in that order; junction bases with no gene match: 8. From germline, CDR1 is MNHNY and CDR2 SVGAGI (reference sequence). Here the CDR3 reads CASTSGTGLNTGELFF. DNA for the CDR3: TGTGCCAGCACGTCCGGGACAGGGCTCAACACCGGGGAGCTGTTTTTT.

This clone was seen a handful of times. This chain uses TRBV6-5 with TRBJ2-3, with D possibly being TRBD2 (5 bases). The V end lost 4 bases, the J end lost 4 bases, and 9 bases lay between the germline ends. CDR1 and CDR2 (germline): MNHEY, SVGAGI. The CDR3 is 13 amino acids. The CDR3 coding sequence is TGTGCCAGCAGTTTACCACTAGCAGATACGCAGTATTTT. It yields the protein CASSLPLADTQYF.

This clone was seen more than once but under ten times. The chain has TRBV6-1 and TRBJ1-1; 9 bases agree with TRBD1. Germline loops: CDR1 MNHNS, CDR2 SASEGT. V shed 8 bases, J shed 1 base, and the junction held 8 bases outside the gene matches. The CDR3 runs to 15 residues. CDR3 in amino acids: CASEELGQGNTEAFF. The CDR3 DNA reads TGTGCCAGCGAAGAACTGGGACAGGGGAACACTGAAGCTTTCTTT.

The DNA of the CDR3 is TGTGCCAGCAGTTTAAAGGGGGTAGGAGAAAAACTGTTTTTT. It specifies CASSLKGVGEKLFF. The chain has TRBV28 and TRBJ1-4, with D perhaps TRBD1 (6 bases). The germline gives CDR1 MDHEN, CDR2 SYDVKM. This CDR3 is 14 amino acids long. Trimming pared 2 bases from V and 8 bases from J, leaving 12 bases between.

This clone appeared a few times. This chain links TRBV6-6 with TRBJ2-5, with unresolved D. Trimming took 6 bases from V and 7 from J, leaving 12 bases between them. Germline CDR1 MNHNY, CDR2 SVGAGI (reference sequence). The CDR3 loop spans 12 amino acids. The DNA for the CDR3 is TGTGCCAGCAGCAACCCTGCAGGGACCCAGTACTTC. Protein product: CASSNPAGTQYF.

This clone showed up many times. This CDR3 is also generated by other DNA sequences in the sample. The chain is built from TRBV7-9 and TRBJ1-3; D gene ambiguous. Germline V gene sequence: CDR1 SEHNR, CDR2 FQNEAQ (reference sequence). Between the trimmed V and J ends, which lost 1 base and 1 base, there was a span of 5 bases. CDR3 length equals 14 residues. The CDR3 loop reads CASSLGLSGNTIYF. The CDR3 bases are TGTGCCAGCAGCTTAGGTTTATCTGGAAACACCATATATTTT.

This clone occurred a few times. The chain's CDR3 is CASSVEWTSLNEQFF. CDR3 DNA: TGTGCCAGCAGCGTAGAATGGACTAGCTTGAATGAGCAGTTCTTC. This sequence joins TRBV9 and TRBJ2-1, with 8 bases lining up with TRBD2. Germline lookup yields CDR1 SGDLS and CDR2 YYNGEE. The J segment lost 7 bases and the V segment lost 0 bases, leaving 6 bases of the junction unmatched. CDR3 length equals 15 residues.

This clone showed up many times. This sequence joins TRBV4-2 and TRBJ1-1; D is ambiguous. The V gene lost 3 bases and the J gene lost 2 bases, with 7 bases spanning the gap. CDR1 is LGHNA and CDR2 is YNFKEQ in the germline V gene. The CDR3 loop spans 13 amino acids. CDR3 nucleotides: TGTGCCAGCAGCCAGGAACCTAACACTGAAGCTTTCTTT. As protein: CASSQEPNTEAFF.

This clone showed up just a few times. The CDR3 DNA reads as TGTGCCACCAGCAGAGATTCGGCAGTGGACATTCAGTACTTC. It translates to CATSRDSAVDIQYF. The chain has TRBV15 and TRBJ2-4; D remains ambiguous. From germline, CDR1 is LNHNV and CDR2 YYDKDF (reference sequence). CDR3 length: 14 amino acids. Between the trimmed V and J ends, which lost 0 bases and 8 bases, there was a span of 11 bases.

This sequence joins TRBV18 and TRBJ2-5, with no clear D. The CDR3 sequence is 14 residues long. Germline V gene sequence: CDR1 KGHSH, CDR2 LQKENI. V lost 2 bases to trimming and J lost 3 bases, with 10 bases between them. The CDR3 protein is CASSPGVGEETQYF. Written as DNA, the CDR3 is TGTGCCAGCTCACCAGGGGTGGGCGAAGAGACCCAGTACTTC. The full variable domain, its missing parts supplied by reference TRBV18 and TRBJ2-5, is NAGVMQNPRHLVRRRGQEARLRCSPMKGHSHVYWYRQLPEEGLKFMVYLQKENIIDESGMPKERFSAEFPKEGPSILRIQQVVRGDSAAYFCASSPGVGEETQYFGPGTRLLVL.

This clone was seen a few times. This sequence joins TRBV28 and TRBJ1-2; no clear D gene. The V gene's germline CDR1 is MDHEN and CDR2 SYDVKM. With 7 bases removed from V and 7 bases from J, the gap between germline ends came to 16 bases. CDR3 length: 13 residues. The CDR3 here is CASNPAGSAGYTF. The CDR3 DNA follows: TGTGCCAGCAACCCTGCGGGATCGGCTGGCTACACCTTC.

This clone was picked up a small number of times. The chain has TRBV28 and TRBJ1-2, with TRBD1 matching over 10 bases. The CDR3 spans 18 residues. The trim removed 3 bases at V and 6 bases at J, leaving 16 bases unmatched. Germline CDR1 and CDR2: MDHEN and SYDVKM. The CDR3 here is CASSFSGQGKGMGNGYTF. CDR3 nucleotide sequence: TGTGCCAGCAGTTTCTCGGGACAGGGGAAAGGGATGGGGAATGGCTACACCTTC.

At least ten counts were recorded for this clone. The rearrangement uses TRBV25-1 and TRBJ2-1; D perhaps matches TRBD2 (5 bases). The ends were cut back, 5 bases at V and 6 bases at J, with 17 bases in the middle. CDR1 and CDR2 from the germline V gene are MGHDK and SYGVNS. CDR3 length: 15 amino acids. CDR3: CASSPSGRSGNEQFF. The DNA for the CDR3 is TGTGCCAGCAGTCCGAGCGGACGATCGGGCAATGAGCAGTTCTTC.